The sequence of this T cell receptor (beta chain) was determined in a study of cytomegalovirus exposure and HLA in healthy donors. Study-level points and caveats: Later, an analysis found that common viral pathogens appeared to be linked with several of the most significant clusters.

Trimming left V 0 bases short and J 0 bases short, with 11 bases between. Per germline, CDR1 GTSNPN and CDR2 SVGIG (reference sequence). The CDR3 consists of 15 residues. A remark on this clone: What it binds is not known.

Primers included in the PCR were 60 Vbeta and 13 Jbeta primers. Assay used: immunoSEQ multiplex PCR; TCRdb lists only in-frame clones, some missing. In the table there are approximately 150,000 clones, approximately 77% of which are singletons. This sequence joins TRBV30 and TRBJ1-2; D remains unclear. This clonotype originated in a male donor in good health and CMV-seropositive. Sequenced: PBMCs. The CDR3 here is CAWSVRRTTNYGYTF. The CDR3 bases are TGTGCCTGGAGTGTACGGAGGACGACTAACTATGGCTACACCTTC.